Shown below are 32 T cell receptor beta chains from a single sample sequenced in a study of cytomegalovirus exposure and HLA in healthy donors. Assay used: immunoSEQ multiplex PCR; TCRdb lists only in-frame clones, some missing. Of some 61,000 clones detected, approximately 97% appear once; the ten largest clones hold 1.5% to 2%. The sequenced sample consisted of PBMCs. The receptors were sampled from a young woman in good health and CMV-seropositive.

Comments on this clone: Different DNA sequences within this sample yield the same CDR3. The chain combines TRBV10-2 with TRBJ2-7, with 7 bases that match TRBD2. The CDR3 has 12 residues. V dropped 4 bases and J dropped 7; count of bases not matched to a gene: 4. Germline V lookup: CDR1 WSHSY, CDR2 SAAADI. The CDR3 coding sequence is TGCGCCAGCAGTGCTGGGGGGGGTGAGCAGTACTTC. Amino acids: CASSAGGGEQYF.

Written as DNA, the CDR3 is TGCAGCGCCTTGACAGGGGCCCTCAATCAGCCCCAGCATTTT. It is translated as CSALTGALNQPQHF. This chain joins TRBV29-1 and TRBJ1-5; 8 bases line up with TRBD1. Germline CDR1 is SQVTM and CDR2 is ANQGSEA. V shed 7 bases, J shed 3 bases, and the junction held 8 bases outside the gene matches. This CDR3 is 14 amino acids long.

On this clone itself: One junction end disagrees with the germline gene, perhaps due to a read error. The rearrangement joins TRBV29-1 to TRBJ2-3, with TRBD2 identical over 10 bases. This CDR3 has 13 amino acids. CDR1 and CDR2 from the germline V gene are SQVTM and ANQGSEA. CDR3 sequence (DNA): TGCAGCGTGGAAGGACTAGCGGTAGATACGCAGTATTTT. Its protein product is CSVEGLAVDTQYF.

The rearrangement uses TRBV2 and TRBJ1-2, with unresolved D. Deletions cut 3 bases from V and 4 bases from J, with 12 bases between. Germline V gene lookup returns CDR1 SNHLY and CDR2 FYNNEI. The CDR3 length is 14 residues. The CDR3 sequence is CASSDSGYRYGYTF. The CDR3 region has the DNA TGTGCCAGCAGTGACTCGGGGTATCGCTATGGCTACACCTTC.

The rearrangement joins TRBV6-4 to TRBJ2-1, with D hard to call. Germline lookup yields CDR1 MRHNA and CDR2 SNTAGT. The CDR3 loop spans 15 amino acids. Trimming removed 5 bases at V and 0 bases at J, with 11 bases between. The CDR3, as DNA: TGTGCCAGCAGTAGAGACTTTAGCTCCTACAATGAGCAGTTCTTC. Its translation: CASSRDFSSYNEQFF.

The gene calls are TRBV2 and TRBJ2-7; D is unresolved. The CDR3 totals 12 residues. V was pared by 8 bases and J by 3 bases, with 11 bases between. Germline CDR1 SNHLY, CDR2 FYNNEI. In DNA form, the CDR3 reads TGTGCCAGCTGTCCCACCTACTACGAGCAGTACTTC. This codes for CASCPTYYEQYF.

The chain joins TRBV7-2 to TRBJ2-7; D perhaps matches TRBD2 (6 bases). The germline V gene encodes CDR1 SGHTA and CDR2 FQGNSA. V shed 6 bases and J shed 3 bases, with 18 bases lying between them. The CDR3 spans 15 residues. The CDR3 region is CASRDGLGGGYEQYF. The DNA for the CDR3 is TGTGCCAGCAGGGACGGCTTGGGAGGTGGCTACGAGCAGTACTTC.

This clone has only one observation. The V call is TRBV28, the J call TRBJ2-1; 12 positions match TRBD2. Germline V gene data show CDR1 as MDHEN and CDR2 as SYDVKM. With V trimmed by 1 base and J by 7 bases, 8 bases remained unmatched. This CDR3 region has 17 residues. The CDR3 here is CASSLSPLAGGRNEQFF. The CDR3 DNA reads TGTGCCAGCAGTTTATCCCCCCTAGCGGGAGGGAGGAATGAGCAGTTCTTC.

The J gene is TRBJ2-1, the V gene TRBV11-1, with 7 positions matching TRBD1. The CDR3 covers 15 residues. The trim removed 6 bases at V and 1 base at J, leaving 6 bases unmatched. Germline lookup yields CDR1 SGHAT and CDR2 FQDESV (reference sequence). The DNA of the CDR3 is TGTGCCAGCAGTTCCGGGACAGTTTCCTACAATGAGCAGTTCTTC. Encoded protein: CASSSGTVSYNEQFF.

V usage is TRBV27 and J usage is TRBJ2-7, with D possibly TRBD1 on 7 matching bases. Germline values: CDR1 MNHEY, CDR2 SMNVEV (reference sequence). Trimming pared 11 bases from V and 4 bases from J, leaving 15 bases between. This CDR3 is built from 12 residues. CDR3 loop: CARGTDGYEQYF. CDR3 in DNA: TGTGCCCGCGGGACAGATGGGTACGAGCAGTACTTC.

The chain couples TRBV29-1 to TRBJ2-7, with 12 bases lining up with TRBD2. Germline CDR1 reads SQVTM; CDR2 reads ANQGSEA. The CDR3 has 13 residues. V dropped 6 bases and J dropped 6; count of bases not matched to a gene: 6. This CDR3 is CSVQTSGRSEQYF. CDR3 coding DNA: TGCAGCGTGCAGACTAGCGGGAGAAGCGAGCAGTACTTC.

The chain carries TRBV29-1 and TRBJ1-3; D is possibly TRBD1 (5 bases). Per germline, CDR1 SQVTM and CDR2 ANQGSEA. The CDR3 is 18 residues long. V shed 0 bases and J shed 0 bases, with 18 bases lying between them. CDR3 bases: TGCAGCGTTGAAGATTTCCTTGGTGGACACAACTCTGGAAACACCATATATTTT. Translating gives CSVEDFLGGHNSGNTIYF.

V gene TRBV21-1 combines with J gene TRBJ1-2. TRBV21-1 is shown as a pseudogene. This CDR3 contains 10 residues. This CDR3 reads CASSREGYTF. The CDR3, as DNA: TGTGCCAGCAGCAGAGAGGGCTACACCTTC.

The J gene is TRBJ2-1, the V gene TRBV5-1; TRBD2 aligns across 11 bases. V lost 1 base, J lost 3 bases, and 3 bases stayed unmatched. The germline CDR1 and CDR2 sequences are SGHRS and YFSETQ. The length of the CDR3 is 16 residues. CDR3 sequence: CASSLPLAGVYNEQFF. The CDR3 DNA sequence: TGCGCCAGCAGCTTGCCACTAGCGGGAGTCTACAATGAGCAGTTCTTC.

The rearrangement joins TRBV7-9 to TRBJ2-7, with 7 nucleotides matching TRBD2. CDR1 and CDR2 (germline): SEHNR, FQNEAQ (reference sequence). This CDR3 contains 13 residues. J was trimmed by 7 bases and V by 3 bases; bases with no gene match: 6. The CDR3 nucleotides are TGTGCCAGCAGCTTGGCGGGAGTAGGGGAGCAGTACTTC. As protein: CASSLAGVGEQYF.

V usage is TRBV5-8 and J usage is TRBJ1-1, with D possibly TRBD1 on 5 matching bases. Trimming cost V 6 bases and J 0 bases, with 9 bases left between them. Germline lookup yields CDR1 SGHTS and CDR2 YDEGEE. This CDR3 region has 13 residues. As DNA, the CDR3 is TGTGCCAGCACTGCAGGGCTGAACACTGAAGCTTTCTTT. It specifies CASTAGLNTEAFF.

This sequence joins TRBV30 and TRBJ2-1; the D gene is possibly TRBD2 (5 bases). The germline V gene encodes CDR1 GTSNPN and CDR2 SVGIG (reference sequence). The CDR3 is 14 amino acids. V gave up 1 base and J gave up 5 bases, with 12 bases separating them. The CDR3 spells CAWSAPGSDNEQFF. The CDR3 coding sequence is TGTGCCTGGAGTGCCCCGGGTAGCGACAATGAGCAGTTCTTC.

CDR3: CASSNIDSSNQPQHF. Here the CDR3 DNA reads TGTGCCAGCAGTAACATCGACAGTAGCAATCAGCCCCAGCATTTT. The V call is TRBV28, the J call TRBJ1-5, with D tentatively TRBD1 (5 bases). V lost 5 bases and J lost 0, with 11 bases in between. From germline, CDR1 is MDHEN and CDR2 SYDVKM. The CDR3 runs to 15 residues.

The CDR3 is CASSSSGSPSNEQYF. The CDR3 DNA sequence: TGTGCCAGCAGTTCAAGCGGGAGTCCTTCCAACGAGCAGTACTTC. The chain links TRBV28 to TRBJ2-7; TRBD2 matches 8 bases. The CDR3 runs to 15 residues. J lost 5 bases, V lost 4 bases, and 10 bases had no gene match. Germline CDR1 and CDR2: MDHEN and SYDVKM.

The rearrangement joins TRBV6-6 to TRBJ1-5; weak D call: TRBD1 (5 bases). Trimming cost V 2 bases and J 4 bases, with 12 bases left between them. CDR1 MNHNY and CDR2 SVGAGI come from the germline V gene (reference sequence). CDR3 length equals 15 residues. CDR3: CASSYGRQGNQPQHF. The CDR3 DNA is TGTGCCAGCAGTTACGGTAGGCAGGGAAATCAGCCCCAGCATTTT.

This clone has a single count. CDR3 bases: TGTGCCAGCAGCTTAGTTCGGGACAGCCAAGAGACCCAGTACTTC. The encoded protein is CASSLVRDSQETQYF. This sequence joins TRBV7-9 and TRBJ2-5; 7 nucleotides match TRBD1. V shed 1 base and J 1 base; nucleotides not matched to a gene: 3. Germline-derived CDR1 and CDR2 are SEHNR and FQNEAQ (reference sequence). The CDR3 has 15 residues.

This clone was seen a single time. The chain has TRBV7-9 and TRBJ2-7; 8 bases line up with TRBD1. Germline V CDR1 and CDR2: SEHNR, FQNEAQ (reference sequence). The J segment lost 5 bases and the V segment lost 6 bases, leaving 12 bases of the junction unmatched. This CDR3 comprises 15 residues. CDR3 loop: CASSLGTGGIHEQYF. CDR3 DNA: TGTGCCAGCAGTTTGGGAACAGGGGGAATTCACGAGCAGTACTTC.

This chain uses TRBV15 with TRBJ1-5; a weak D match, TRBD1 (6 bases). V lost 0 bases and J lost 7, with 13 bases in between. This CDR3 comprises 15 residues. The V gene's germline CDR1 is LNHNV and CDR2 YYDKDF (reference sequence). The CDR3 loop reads CATSRDYRDGQPQHF. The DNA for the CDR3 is TGTGCCACCAGCAGAGATTACAGGGACGGACAGCCCCAGCATTTT.

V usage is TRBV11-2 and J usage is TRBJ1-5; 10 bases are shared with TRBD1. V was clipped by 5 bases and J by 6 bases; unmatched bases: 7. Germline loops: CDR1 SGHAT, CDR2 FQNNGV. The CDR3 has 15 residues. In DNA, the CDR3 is TGTGCCAGCAGCCCCGACAGGGGGCTGGGTCAGCCCCAGCATTTT. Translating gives CASSPDRGLGQPQHF.

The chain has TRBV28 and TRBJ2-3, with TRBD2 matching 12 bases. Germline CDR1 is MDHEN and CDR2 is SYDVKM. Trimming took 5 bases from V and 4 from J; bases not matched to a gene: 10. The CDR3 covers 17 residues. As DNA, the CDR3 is TGTGCCAGCAGTCCGCCCAGACTAGCGGGAGTGTCAGATACGCAGTATTTT. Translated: CASSPPRLAGVSDTQYF.

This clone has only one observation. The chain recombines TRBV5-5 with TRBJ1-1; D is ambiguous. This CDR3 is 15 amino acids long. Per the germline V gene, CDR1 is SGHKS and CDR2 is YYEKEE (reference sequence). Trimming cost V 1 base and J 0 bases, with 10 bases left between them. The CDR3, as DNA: TGTGCCAGCAGCTTGATTGGAGCCATGAACACTGAAGCTTTCTTT. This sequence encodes CASSLIGAMNTEAFF.

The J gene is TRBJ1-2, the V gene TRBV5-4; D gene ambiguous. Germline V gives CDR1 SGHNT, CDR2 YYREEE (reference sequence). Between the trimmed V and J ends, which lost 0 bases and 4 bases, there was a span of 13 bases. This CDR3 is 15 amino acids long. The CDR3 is CASSLEQRPGYGYTF. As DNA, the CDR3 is TGTGCCAGCAGCTTGGAACAGAGACCTGGCTATGGCTACACCTTC.

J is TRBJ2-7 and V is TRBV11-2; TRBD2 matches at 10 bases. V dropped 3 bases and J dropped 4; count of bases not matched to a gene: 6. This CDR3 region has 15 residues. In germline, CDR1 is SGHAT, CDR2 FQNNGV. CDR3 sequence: CASSFVAGGLYEQYF. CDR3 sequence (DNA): TGTGCCAGCAGCTTTGTAGCGGGAGGACTTTACGAGCAGTACTTC.

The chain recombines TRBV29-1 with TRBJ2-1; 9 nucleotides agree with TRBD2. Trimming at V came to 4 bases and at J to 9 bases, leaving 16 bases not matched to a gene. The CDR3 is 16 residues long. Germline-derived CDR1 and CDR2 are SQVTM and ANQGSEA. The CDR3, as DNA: TGCAGCGTTGGCCCAGACTTAGCGGGAGTTTTTAGTGAGCAGTTCTTC. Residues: CSVGPDLAGVFSEQFF.

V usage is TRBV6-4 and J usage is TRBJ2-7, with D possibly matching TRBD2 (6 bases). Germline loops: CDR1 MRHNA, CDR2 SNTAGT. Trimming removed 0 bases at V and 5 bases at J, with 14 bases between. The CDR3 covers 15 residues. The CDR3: CASSDSPGDLHEQYF. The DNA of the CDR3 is TGTGCCAGCAGTGACTCCCCGGGAGACTTACACGAGCAGTACTTC.

This CDR3 reads CAIREAGGDVTQYF. The CDR3 bases are TGTGCCATCAGAGAGGCGGGAGGGGACGTGACCCAGTACTTC. The chain couples TRBV10-3 to TRBJ2-5; 9 bases map to TRBD2. The CDR3 contains 14 residues. Germline values: CDR1 ENHRY, CDR2 SYGVKD. V lost 6 bases and J lost 7; bases outside the gene matches: 9.

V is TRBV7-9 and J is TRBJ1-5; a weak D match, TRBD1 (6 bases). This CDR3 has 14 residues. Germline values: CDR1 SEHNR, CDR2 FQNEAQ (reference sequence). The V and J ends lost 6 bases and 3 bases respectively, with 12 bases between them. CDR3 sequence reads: CASSVAGDNQPQHF. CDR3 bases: TGTGCCAGCAGTGTAGCAGGGGACAATCAGCCCCAGCATTTT.